These 2 T cell receptor beta chains came from one sample sequenced in a study of cytomegalovirus exposure and HLA in healthy donors. PCR involved 60 Vbeta and 13 Jbeta primers. Method: immunoSEQ multiplex PCR; TCRdb's copy keeps in-frame clones and lacks some. The sample consists of some 210,000 clones, over 80% of them appearing once. What was sequenced was PBMCs. The source of these receptors is a young man in good health and CMV-seronegative.

The chain is built from TRBV5-1 and TRBJ2-7; 7 positions agree with TRBD2. From germline, CDR1 is SGHRS and CDR2 YFSETQ. CDR3 size: 14 residues. The V gene end was trimmed by 0 bases and the J gene end by 3 bases; junction bases not matched to a gene: 3. This chain's CDR3 is CASSLELASYEQYF. DNA of the CDR3: TGCGCCAGCAGCTTGGAACTAGCGAGCTACGAGCAGTACTTC.

This clone was observed once. The chain uses TRBV19 and TRBJ2-1; tentatively, D is TRBD1 (5 bases). CDR3 length equals 14 residues. Germline V gene sequence: CDR1 LNHDA, CDR2 SQIVND (reference sequence). Trimming removed 8 bases at V and 4 bases at J, with 15 bases between. CDR3: CASAQVSPYNEQFF. CDR3 DNA: TGTGCCAGTGCACAGGTGTCCCCTTACAATGAGCAGTTCTTC. The full variable domain, its missing parts supplied by reference TRBV19 and TRBJ2-1, is DGGITQSPKYLFRKEGQNVTLSCEQNLNHDAMYWYRQDPGQGLRLIYYSQIVNDFQKGDIAEGYSVSREKKESFPLTVTSAQKNPTAFYLCASAQVSPYNEQFFGPGTRLTVL.